Below, one T cell receptor (beta chain) is given with its context. Its antigen remains unidentified. Each CD8+ T cell subset was flow-sorted in triplicate, with over 250,000 cells per subset placed directly into RLT lysis buffer. Naive CD8+ T cells were defined stringently as CD45RO-CCR7+CD27+CD95- to exclude memory contaminants. Using standard density gradient centrifugation, peripheral blood mononuclear cells were isolated from buffy coats. Naive CXCR3-negative and CXCR3-positive CD8+ T cells were flow-sorted on a FACSAria III. Total RNA was extracted from sorted cells with an RNeasy Mini Kit. This entry belongs to a study of CXCR3-negative and CXCR3-positive naive CD8 T cells (dated by TCRdb to the late 2010s). Notes on the research overall: In total, 110 million to 150 million TRB reads were obtained, corresponding to roughly 1.5 +/- 0.3 million reads per library. Data from around 11 donors, pooled across two independent experiments, went into the diversity and physicochemical repertoire analyses. The TRBV-TRBJ cluster analysis covered naive subsets from roughly 5 donors and memory cells from 3 donors. Broad study findings and their caveats: TRB CDR3s from CXCR3-positive naive cells showed higher hydrophobicity (lower Kidera factor 4), lower energy, and higher strength and volume indices than CXCR3-negative naive cells. Surface CD5, linked to self-reactivity in mice, was comparable between naive subsets; TCR interaction strength was therefore also inferred from TRB CDR3 physicochemical properties. Within the same donor, TRBV-TRBJ usage looked similar between naive CXCR3-negative and CXCR3-positive cells, but memory cells had distinct patterns. Both naive subsets had comparably high repertoire diversity, while memory CD8+ T cells had much lower repertoire diversity. CXCR3 expression partially decreased after cryopreservation, so most assays used freshly isolated PBMCs.

The sequencing machine was a NextSeq 550. The Human TCR Profiling Kit (MiLaboratory) was used to prepare UMI-labeled 5' RACE TRB cDNA libraries. cDNA synthesis used the entire amount of extracted RNA, and PCR amplification then used the entire amount of cDNA produced. Libraries were prepared in parallel using an identical number of PCR cycles. Under the source paper's analysis protocol: With a requirement of at least two reads per UMI, MIGEC and MiXCR extracted about 50,000 +/- 10,000 unique UMI-labeled TRB cDNA molecules per library. Each library averaged about 40,000 +/- 10,000 functional in-frame TRB CDR3 nucleotide clonotypes without stop codons. Diversity metrics, including normalized Shannon-Wiener and Chao1, were computed in VDJtools after downsampling to 5000 UMI-labeled TRB molecules per sample. For the central five CDR3 residues, VDJtools calculated physicochemical properties weighted by clonotype size, namely interaction energy, strength, volume and Kidera factor 4. TCRdb reprocessed the reads, and each CDR3 protein sequence is entered once, without DNA. These V and J calls originate from TCRdb's pipeline instead of the authors' own analysis. The table kept for this sample lists 75,000 to 100,000 distinct CDR3 sequences. 1.6% of the sample comes from the top ten.

Based on the germline V gene, the CDR1 and CDR2 sequences are MNHEY and SVGAGI. The CDR3 has 14 amino acids, counting the end cysteine and phenylalanine. This entry has no DNA. This receptor chain uses TRBV6-5 and TRBJ1-1; without DNA, the TCRdb call of TRBD1 cannot be checked. This clonotype was sampled from a human donor in good health. Some clones in this sample may be carry-over from other donors' samples. Sequencing was performed on naive CXCR3- CD8+ T cells from blood. The cell subset or site tag for this specimen amounts to: CD45RO-CCR7+CD27+CD95- naive CD8+ T cells lacking CXCR3 (TNR3-). CDR3 loop: CASSYGQGGTEAFF.